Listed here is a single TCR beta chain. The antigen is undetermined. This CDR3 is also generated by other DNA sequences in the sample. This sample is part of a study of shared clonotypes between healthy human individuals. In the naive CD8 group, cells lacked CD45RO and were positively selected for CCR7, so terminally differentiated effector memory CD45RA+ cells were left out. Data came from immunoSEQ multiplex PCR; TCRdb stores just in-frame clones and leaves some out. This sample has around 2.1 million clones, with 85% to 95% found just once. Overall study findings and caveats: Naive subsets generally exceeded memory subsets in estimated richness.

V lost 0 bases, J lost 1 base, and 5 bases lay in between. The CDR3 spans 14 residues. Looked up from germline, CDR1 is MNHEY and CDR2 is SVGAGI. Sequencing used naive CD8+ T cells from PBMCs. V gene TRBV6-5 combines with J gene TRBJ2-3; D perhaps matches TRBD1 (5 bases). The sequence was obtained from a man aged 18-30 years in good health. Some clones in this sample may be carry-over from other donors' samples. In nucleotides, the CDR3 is TGTGCCAGCAGTTACTCACAGGGCACAGATACGCAGTATTTT. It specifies CASSYSQGTDTQYF.